The present entry profiles one T cell receptor (beta chain) with its context. Per the original data handling: Estimates of nucleated cell counts were drawn from the amplification of reference gene primers. Measured with immunoSEQ multiplex PCR; TCRdb has only the in-frame clones, and not every one. The D gene and trimming were derived from the DNA, and the V and J assignments and clone size from that table. The sample holds 200,000 to 250,000 clones, about 88% seen once. The sample is drawn from a study of blood T cell repertoires in COVID-19. V was pared by 4 bases and J by 4 bases, with 14 bases between. The CDR3 consists of 15 residues. Germline-derived CDR1 and CDR2 are LGHNT and FRNRAP.

The source is a woman aged 40 to 49 with acute or convalescent COVID-19. This chain joins TRBV12-5 and TRBJ1-3; a possible D gene is TRBD1 (6 bases). The sample consisted of peripheral blood. DNA of the CDR3: TGTGCTAGTGGTTCCCTAACAGACAGGGGAAACACCATATATTTT. Residues: CASGSLTDRGNTIYF.